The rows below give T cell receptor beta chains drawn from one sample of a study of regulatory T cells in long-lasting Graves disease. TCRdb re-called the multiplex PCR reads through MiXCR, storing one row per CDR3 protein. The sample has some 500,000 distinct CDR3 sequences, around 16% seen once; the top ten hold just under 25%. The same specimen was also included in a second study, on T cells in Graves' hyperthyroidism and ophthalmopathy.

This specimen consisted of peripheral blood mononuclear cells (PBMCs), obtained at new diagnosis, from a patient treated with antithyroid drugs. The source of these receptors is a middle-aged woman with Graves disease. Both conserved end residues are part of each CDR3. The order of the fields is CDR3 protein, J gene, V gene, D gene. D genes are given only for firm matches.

CDR3 protein: CASSTRVEDTEAFF
J gene: TRBJ1-1
V gene: TRBV5-5
D gene: -

CDR3 protein: CASSPGNWAEAFF
J gene: TRBJ1-1
V gene: TRBV19
D gene: -

CDR3 protein: CASSRGTQGTQYF
J gene: TRBJ2-3
V gene: TRBV19
D gene: -

CDR3 protein: CAINVGTSGRLGFF
J gene: TRBJ2-1
V gene: TRBV6-2/TRBV6-3
D gene: TRBD2

CDR3 protein: CASSFWPSGANVLTF
J gene: TRBJ2-6
V gene: TRBV5-1
D gene: -

CDR3 protein: CASGSVLTDTQYF
J gene: TRBJ2-3
V gene: TRBV12-5
D gene: -

CDR3 protein: CAIEGALNTEALF
J gene: TRBJ1-1
V gene: TRBV10-3
D gene: -

CDR3 protein: CANSQEVGGRKGYEQFF
J gene: TRBJ2-1
V gene: TRBV3-1
D gene: -

CDR3 protein: CASSQDTGGGEKLFF
J gene: TRBJ1-4
V gene: TRBV3-1
D gene: TRBD1

CDR3 protein: CASSRQGKDTQYF
J gene: TRBJ2-3
V gene: TRBV5-1
D gene: -

CDR3 protein: CASSQALTSVSTDTQYF
J gene: TRBJ2-3
V gene: TRBV3-1
D gene: -

CDR3 protein: CASIGAGYTEAFF
J gene: TRBJ1-1
V gene: TRBV2
D gene: -

CDR3 protein: CASSQLGDTEAFF
J gene: TRBJ1-1
V gene: TRBV3-1
D gene: -

CDR3 protein: CASSYSYRNEQYF
J gene: TRBJ2-7
V gene: TRBV6-2/TRBV6-3
D gene: -

CDR3 protein: CASSEVLAGGPIKQYF
J gene: TRBJ2-7
V gene: TRBV6-1
D gene: TRBD2

CDR3 protein: CSVDGTGAYEQYF
J gene: TRBJ2-7
V gene: TRBV29-1
D gene: TRBD1

CDR3 protein: CASSTSQGEDTEAFF
J gene: TRBJ1-1
V gene: TRBV12-3/TRBV12-4
D gene: TRBD1

CDR3 protein: CASSTGFSGANVLTF
J gene: TRBJ2-6
V gene: TRBV6-1
D gene: -

CDR3 protein: CASSSPDRDGMGDTQYF
J gene: TRBJ2-3
V gene: TRBV6-2/TRBV6-3
D gene: TRBD1

CDR3 protein: CASSIFGTGNQPQHF
J gene: TRBJ1-5
V gene: TRBV19
D gene: TRBD1

CDR3 protein: CASSSTPGGNSPLHF
J gene: TRBJ1-6
V gene: TRBV11-2
D gene: -

CDR3 protein: CASSPGEGVNTEAFF
J gene: TRBJ1-1
V gene: TRBV18
D gene: -

CDR3 protein: CASSYGTSGNTIYF
J gene: TRBJ1-3
V gene: TRBV6-9
D gene: -

CDR3 protein: CASSLEGVVQFF
J gene: TRBJ2-1
V gene: TRBV5-1
D gene: -

CDR3 protein: CSGTADGNTIYF
J gene: TRBJ1-3
V gene: TRBV20-1
D gene: -

CDR3 protein: CSARAPSDRNTEAFF
J gene: TRBJ1-1
V gene: TRBV20-1
D gene: -

CDR3 protein: CASSLGSGENEQFF
J gene: TRBJ2-1
V gene: TRBV7-8
D gene: -

CDR3 protein: CASSSPGQINTGELFF
J gene: TRBJ2-2
V gene: TRBV28
D gene: TRBD1

CDR3 protein: CSAEHQDTQYF
J gene: TRBJ2-3
V gene: TRBV20-1
D gene: -

CDR3 protein: CASSIVTGGVYNEQFF
J gene: TRBJ2-1
V gene: TRBV19
D gene: TRBD1

CDR3 protein: CASSLTENTGELFF
J gene: TRBJ2-2
V gene: TRBV11-2
D gene: -

CDR3 protein: CASRDRKNTGELFF
J gene: TRBJ2-2
V gene: TRBV5-1
D gene: TRBD1

CDR3 protein: CASSEVQGNTEAFF
J gene: TRBJ1-1
V gene: TRBV19
D gene: -

CDR3 protein: CASSRWDTMTTEAFF
J gene: TRBJ1-1
V gene: TRBV3-1
D gene: -

CDR3 protein: CASNPAAGVNEQFF
J gene: TRBJ2-1
V gene: TRBV7-8
D gene: TRBD2

CDR3 protein: CASSQSTIAHTEAFF
J gene: TRBJ1-1
V gene: TRBV16
D gene: -

CDR3 protein: CASSQPRTVSLISYEQYF
J gene: TRBJ2-7
V gene: TRBV28
D gene: -

CDR3 protein: CASSGRQITGELFF
J gene: TRBJ2-2
V gene: TRBV3-1
D gene: -

CDR3 protein: CASSLVRGRRNTGELFF
J gene: TRBJ2-2
V gene: TRBV11-2
D gene: -

CDR3 protein: CASSPMGQGPVAFF
J gene: TRBJ1-1
V gene: TRBV4-1
D gene: TRBD1

CDR3 protein: CASSPLENTIYF
J gene: TRBJ1-3
V gene: TRBV3-1
D gene: -

CDR3 protein: CASSLGQGLYEQYF
J gene: TRBJ2-7
V gene: TRBV5-1
D gene: TRBD1

CDR3 protein: CASSQGAAGTQYF
J gene: TRBJ2-5
V gene: TRBV14
D gene: -

CDR3 protein: CASSSDPGNTIYF
J gene: TRBJ1-3
V gene: TRBV7-9
D gene: -

CDR3 protein: CASSLFSVQNTEAFF
J gene: TRBJ1-1
V gene: TRBV11-2
D gene: -

CDR3 protein: CASSRGSTPPHF
J gene: TRBJ1-6
V gene: TRBV11-1
D gene: -

CDR3 protein: CASSFSQSDTQYF
J gene: TRBJ2-3
V gene: TRBV12-3/TRBV12-4
D gene: -

CDR3 protein: CASGGYISNGNGYTF
J gene: TRBJ1-2
V gene: TRBV11-2
D gene: -

CDR3 protein: CSVEAGNTEAFF
J gene: TRBJ1-1
V gene: TRBV29-1
D gene: -

CDR3 protein: CASSFGLAPTDTQYF
J gene: TRBJ2-3
V gene: TRBV7-3
D gene: TRBD2

CDR3 protein: CASSYGRAAYYEQYF
J gene: TRBJ2-7
V gene: TRBV11-2
D gene: -

CDR3 protein: CASSPPGLAGGPYNEQFF
J gene: TRBJ2-1
V gene: TRBV18
D gene: TRBD2

CDR3 protein: CASSSGGVQPQHF
J gene: TRBJ1-5
V gene: TRBV27
D gene: -

CDR3 protein: CASRSTGGGTEAFF
J gene: TRBJ1-1
V gene: TRBV6-2/TRBV6-3
D gene: TRBD1

CDR3 protein: CASSLVIPGDTQYF
J gene: TRBJ2-3
V gene: TRBV7-2
D gene: -

CDR3 protein: CSARDRGEANYGYTF
J gene: TRBJ1-2
V gene: TRBV20-1
D gene: TRBD1

CDR3 protein: CASSSLAGVEQYF
J gene: TRBJ2-7
V gene: TRBV12-3/TRBV12-4
D gene: -

CDR3 protein: CASSVNRRSSYNEQFF
J gene: TRBJ2-1
V gene: TRBV6-1
D gene: -